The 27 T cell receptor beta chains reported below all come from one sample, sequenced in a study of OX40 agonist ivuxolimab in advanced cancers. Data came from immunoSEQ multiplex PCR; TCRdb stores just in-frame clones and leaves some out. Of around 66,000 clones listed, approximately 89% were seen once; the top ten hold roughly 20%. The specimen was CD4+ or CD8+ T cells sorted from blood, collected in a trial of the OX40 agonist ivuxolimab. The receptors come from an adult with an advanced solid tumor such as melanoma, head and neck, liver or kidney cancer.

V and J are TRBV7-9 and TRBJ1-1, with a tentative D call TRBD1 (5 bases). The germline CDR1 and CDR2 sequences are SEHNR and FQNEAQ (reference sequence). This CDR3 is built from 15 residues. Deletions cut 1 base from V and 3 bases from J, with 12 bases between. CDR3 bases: TGTGCCAGCAGCTTAGTTGGGGCCGGGGACACTGAAGCTTTCTTT. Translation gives CASSLVGAGDTEAFF.

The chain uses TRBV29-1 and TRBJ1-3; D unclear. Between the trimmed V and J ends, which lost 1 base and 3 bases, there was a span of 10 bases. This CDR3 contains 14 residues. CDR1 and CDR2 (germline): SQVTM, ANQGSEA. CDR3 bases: TGCAGCGTTGAAGTTCCGGGGTTTGGAAACACCATATATTTT. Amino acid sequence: CSVEVPGFGNTIYF.

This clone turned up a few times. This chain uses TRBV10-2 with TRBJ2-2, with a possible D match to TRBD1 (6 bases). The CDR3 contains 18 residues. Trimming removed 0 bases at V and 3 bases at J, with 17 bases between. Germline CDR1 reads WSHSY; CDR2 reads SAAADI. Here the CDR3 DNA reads TGCGCCAGCAGTGAGTCGTTCAGGGGAATTGGGGACACCGGGGAGCTGTTTTTT. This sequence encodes CASSESFRGIGDTGELFF.

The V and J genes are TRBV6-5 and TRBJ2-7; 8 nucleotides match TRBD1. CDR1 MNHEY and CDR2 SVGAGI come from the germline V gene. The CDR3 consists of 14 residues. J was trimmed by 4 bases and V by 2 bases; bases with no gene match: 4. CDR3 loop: CASSYETGGYEQYF. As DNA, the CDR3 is TGTGCCAGCAGTTACGAAACAGGGGGATACGAGCAGTACTTC.

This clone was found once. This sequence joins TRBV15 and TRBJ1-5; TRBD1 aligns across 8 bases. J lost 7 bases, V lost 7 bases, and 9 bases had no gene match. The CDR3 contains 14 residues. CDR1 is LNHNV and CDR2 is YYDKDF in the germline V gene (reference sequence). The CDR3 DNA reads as TGTGCCACCACGGAGGAGGACAGGGACCAGCCCCAGCATTTT. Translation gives CATTEEDRDQPQHF.

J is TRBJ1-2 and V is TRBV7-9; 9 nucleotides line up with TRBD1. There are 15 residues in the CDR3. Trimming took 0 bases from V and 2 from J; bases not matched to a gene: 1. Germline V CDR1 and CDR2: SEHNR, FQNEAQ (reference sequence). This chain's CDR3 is CASSLAGTGNYGYTF. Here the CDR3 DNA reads TGTGCCAGCAGCTTAGCTGGGACAGGGAACTATGGCTACACCTTC.

CDR3 bases: TGTGCCAGCAGCAAAACAGGGGAAGGGGGTGGCTACACCTTC. Translating it yields CASSKTGEGGGYTF. This chain joins TRBV5-4 and TRBJ1-2, with TRBD1 matching 7 bases. CDR1 SGHNT and CDR2 YYREEE come from the germline V gene (reference sequence). The J segment lost 7 bases and the V segment lost 4 bases, leaving 10 bases of the junction unmatched. The CDR3 runs to 14 residues.

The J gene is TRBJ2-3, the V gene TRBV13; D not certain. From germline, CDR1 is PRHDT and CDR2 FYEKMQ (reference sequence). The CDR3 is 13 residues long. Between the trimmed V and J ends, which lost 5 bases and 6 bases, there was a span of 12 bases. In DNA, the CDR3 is TGTGCCAGCAGCACGGACCTCGGGGATACGCAGTATTTT. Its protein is CASSTDLGDTQYF.

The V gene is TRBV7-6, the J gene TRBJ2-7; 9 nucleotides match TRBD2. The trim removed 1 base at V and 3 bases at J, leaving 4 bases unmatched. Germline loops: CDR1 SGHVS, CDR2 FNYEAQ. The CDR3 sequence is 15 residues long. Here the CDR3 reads CASSLGASGVYEQYF. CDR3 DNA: TGTGCCAGCAGCTTAGGGGCTAGCGGGGTCTACGAGCAGTACTTC.

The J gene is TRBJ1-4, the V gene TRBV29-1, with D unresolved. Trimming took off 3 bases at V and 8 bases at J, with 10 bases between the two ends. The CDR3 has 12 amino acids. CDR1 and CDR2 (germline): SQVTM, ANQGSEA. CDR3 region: CSVDDGVEKLFF. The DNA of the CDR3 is TGCAGCGTTGACGATGGGGTGGAAAAACTGTTTTTT.

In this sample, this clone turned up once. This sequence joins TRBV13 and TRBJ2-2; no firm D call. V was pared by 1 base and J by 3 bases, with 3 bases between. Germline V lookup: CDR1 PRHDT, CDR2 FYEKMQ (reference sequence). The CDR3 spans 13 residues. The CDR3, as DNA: TGTGCCAGCAGCTTAGCGGACACCGGGGAGCTGTTTTTT. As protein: CASSLADTGELFF.

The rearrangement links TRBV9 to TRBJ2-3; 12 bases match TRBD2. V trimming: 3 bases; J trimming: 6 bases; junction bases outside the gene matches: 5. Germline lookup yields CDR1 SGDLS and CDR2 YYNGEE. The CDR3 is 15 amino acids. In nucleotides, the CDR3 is TGTGCCAGCAGCGAACGGACTAGCGGGGTTGATACGCAGTATTTT. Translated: CASSERTSGVDTQYF.

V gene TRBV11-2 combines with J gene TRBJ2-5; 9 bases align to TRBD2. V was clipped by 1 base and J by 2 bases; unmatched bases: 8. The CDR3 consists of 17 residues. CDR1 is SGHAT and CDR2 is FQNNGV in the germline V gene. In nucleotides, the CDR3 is TGTGCCAGCAGCTTAGCCCAGGGACTAGCCAGTCAAGAGACCCAGTACTTC. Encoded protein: CASSLAQGLASQETQYF.

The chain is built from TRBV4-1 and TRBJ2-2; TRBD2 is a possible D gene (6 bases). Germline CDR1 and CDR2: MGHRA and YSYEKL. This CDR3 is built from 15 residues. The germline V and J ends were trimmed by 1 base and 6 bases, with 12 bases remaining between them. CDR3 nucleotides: TGCGCCAGCAGCCAAGTGTTCTGGGGGGCCGGGGAGCTGTTTTTT. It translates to CASSQVFWGAGELFF.

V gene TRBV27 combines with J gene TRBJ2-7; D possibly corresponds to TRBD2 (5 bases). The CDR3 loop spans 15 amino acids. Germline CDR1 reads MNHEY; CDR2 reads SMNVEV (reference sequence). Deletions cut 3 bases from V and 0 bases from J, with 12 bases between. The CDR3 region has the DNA TGTGCCAGCAGTTTCATATCGGGAAGCTCCTACGAGCAGTACTTC. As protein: CASSFISGSSYEQYF.

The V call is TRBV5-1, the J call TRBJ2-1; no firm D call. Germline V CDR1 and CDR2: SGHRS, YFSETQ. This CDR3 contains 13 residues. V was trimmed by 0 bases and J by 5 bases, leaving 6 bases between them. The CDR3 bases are TGCGCCAGCAGCTTGGACCTGAACAATGAGCAGTTCTTC. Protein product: CASSLDLNNEQFF.

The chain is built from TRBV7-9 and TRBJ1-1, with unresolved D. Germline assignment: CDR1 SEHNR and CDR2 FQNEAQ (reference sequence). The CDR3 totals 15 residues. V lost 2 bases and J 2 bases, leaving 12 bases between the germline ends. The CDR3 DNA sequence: TGTGCCAGCAGCTTACAACCGGATATTAACACTGAAGCTTTCTTT. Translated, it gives CASSLQPDINTEAFF.

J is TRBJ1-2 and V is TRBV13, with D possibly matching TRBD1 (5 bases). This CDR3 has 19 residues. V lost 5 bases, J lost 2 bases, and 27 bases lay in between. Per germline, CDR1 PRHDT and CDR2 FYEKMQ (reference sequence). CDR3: CASSRGLGVFGESNYGYTF. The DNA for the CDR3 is TGTGCCAGCAGCCGGGGCCTAGGAGTCTTCGGGGAGTCCAACTATGGCTACACCTTC.

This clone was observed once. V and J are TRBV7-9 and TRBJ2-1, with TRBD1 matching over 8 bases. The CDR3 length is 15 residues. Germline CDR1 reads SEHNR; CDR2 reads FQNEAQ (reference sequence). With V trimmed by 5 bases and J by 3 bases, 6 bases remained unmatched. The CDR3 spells CASSPGQGYYNEQFF. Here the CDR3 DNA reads TGTGCCAGCAGCCCAGGACAGGGTTACTACAATGAGCAGTTCTTC.

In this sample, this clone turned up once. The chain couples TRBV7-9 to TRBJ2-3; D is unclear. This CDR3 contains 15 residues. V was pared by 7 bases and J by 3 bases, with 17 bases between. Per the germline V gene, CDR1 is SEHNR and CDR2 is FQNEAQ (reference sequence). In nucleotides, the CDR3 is TGTGCCAGCACCCCCGAACGGCCCGTAACAGATACGCAGTATTTT. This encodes CASTPERPVTDTQYF.

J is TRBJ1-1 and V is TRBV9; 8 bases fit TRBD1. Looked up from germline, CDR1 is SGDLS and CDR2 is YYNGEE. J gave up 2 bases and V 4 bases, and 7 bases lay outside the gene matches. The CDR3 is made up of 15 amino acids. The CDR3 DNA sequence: TGTGCCAGCAGCTCCCGACAGGGGAAAAACACTGAAGCTTTCTTT. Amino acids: CASSSRQGKNTEAFF.

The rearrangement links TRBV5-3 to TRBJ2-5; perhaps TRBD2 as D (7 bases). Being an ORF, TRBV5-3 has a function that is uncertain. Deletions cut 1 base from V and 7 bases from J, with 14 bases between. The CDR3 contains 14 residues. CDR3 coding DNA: TGTGCCAGAAGCTTGTCTCGGGGGGCATGGACCCAGTACTTC. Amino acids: CARSLSRGAWTQYF.

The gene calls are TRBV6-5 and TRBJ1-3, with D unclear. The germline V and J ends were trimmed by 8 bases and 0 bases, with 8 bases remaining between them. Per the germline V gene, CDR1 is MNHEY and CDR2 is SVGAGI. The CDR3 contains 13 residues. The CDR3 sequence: CASFLGSGNTIYF. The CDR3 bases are TGTGCCAGCTTCCTCGGCTCTGGAAACACCATATATTTT.

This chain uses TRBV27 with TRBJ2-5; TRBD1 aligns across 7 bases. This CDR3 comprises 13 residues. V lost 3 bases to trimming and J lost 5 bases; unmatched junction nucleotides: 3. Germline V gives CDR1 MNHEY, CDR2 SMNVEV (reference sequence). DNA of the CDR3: TGTGCCAGCAGTTTGACAGGGTGGGAGACCCAGTACTTC. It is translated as CASSLTGWETQYF.

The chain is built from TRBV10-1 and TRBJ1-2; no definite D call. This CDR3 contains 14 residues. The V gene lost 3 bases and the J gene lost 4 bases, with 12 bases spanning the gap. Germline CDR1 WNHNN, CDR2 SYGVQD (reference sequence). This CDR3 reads CASSDGALGYGYTF. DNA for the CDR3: TGCGCCAGCAGTGATGGTGCGTTGGGCTATGGCTACACCTTC.

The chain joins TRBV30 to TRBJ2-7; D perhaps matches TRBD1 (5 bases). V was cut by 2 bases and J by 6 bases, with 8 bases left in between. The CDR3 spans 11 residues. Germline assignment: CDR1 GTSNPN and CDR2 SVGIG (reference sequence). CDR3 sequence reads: CAWSSGFEQYF. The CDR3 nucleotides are TGTGCCTGGAGTTCAGGGTTCGAGCAGTACTTC.

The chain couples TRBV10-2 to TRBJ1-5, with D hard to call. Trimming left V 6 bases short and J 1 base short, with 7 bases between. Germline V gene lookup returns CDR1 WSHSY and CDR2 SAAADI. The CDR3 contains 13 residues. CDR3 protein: CASRTGSNQPQHF. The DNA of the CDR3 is TGCGCCAGCAGGACCGGGAGCAATCAGCCCCAGCATTTT.